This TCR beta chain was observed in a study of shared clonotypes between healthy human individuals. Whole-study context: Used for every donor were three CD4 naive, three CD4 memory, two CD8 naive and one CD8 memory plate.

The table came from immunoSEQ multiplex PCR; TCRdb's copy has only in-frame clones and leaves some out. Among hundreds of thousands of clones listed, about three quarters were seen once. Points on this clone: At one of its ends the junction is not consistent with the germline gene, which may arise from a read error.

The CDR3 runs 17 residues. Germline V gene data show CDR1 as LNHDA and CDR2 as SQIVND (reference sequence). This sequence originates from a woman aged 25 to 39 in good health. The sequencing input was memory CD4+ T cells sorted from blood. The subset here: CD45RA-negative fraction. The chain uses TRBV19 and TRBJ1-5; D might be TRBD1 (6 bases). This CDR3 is CASSLDRSLGSNQPQHF. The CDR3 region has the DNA TGTGCCAGTAGTCTAGACAGGAGCCTTGGGAGCAATCAGCCCCAGCATTTT.